This T cell receptor beta chain was retrieved from a study of T cell repertoires in cytomegalovirus infection (dated by TCRdb to about 2019). Turning to the overall study: Recently identified HLA-C-restricted CMV epitopes, whose presentation resists viral immunomodulation, were targeted by peptide stimulations together with well-studied HLA-B-restricted epitopes. Donor HLA type was relevant to the analysis, as public TCR beta signatures indicated carriage of CMV infection together with the matching HLA type. Paper-wide results and their limitations: The ex vivo response was dominated by HLA-C-restricted CMV-specific TCR beta clonotypes, which also provided the single most frequent clonotype in two of eight donors. In both this cohort and an independent roughly 350-donor cohort, the cumulative frequency of public TCR beta family members distinguished carriers of CMV infection plus the relevant HLA type.

CDR1 MNHEY and CDR2 SVGAGI are derived from the germline V gene. V loses 0 bases of germline sequence and J loses 5 bases, and the interval between the two ends is 19 bases. The CDR3 goes from the cysteine to the phenylalanine over 17 residues. The kept DNA is CDR3 alone, 51 bases in frame from the first base. What the treatment or condition label conveys for this sample: in vitro stimulation with specific CMV peptide epitopes to enrich CMV-specific T cells. The listed sequencing device is Illumina HiSeq 1500. The public sequencing data were trimmed at Q25 with fastp and processed into clonotypes with MiXCR by TCRdb, which kept only in-frame beta chains. Rows are unified per CDR3 protein, each entry keeping the most common DNA and genes. The sample table lists approximately 260,000 distinct CDR3 sequences, 20% to 25% of them with a count of one. The ten top clones hold approximately 19% of the sample.

This clonotype was counted between two and nine times. Its antigen has not been determined. Nothing much larger sits one base from this clone, and base qualities are not available. The sequence came from a human donor in good health (CMV status not recorded). Some clones in this sample may be carry-over from other donors' samples. This chain joins TRBV6-5 to TRBJ1-1; a weak D assignment points to TRBD1 (6 bases agree). Sequences were derived from cultured PBMCs, sampled from culture after CMV antigen stimulation. The CDR3 has the sequence CASSYSMGRGRRTEAFF. DNA sequence: TGTGCCAGCAGTTACTCGATGGGCCGGGGGCGTAGAACTGAAGCTTTCTTT.